This is a list of T cell receptor beta chains from one sample in a study of T-cell memory formation after mild COVID-19. TCRdb called the 5' RACE reads again in MiXCR, with one record for every CDR3 protein. The table shows over 300,000 distinct CDR3 sequences, with less than 25% occurring only once. What was sequenced was PBMCs or a T cell subset sorted from them (not recorded which). Every receptor here comes from a man in his late teens or twenties who had mild COVID-19 (a few samples of this study predate the infection). Cell type and time point are not known. Each CDR3 is given with its conserved first and last residue. The order of the fields is clone size, CDR3 length, D gene, V gene, J gene, CDR3 DNA, CDR3 protein. The D gene is left open where the match is weak. Part of the rows lack a size; the others show once, few, many or a class for expanded clones.

>.|15|TRBD1|TRBV6-2/TRBV6-3|TRBJ1-6
TGTGCCAGCAGTTCGAGGGGGCGCGGAAATTCACCCCTCCACTTT
CASSSRGRGNSPLHF
>few|16|.|TRBV21-1|TRBJ2-1
TGTGCCAGCAGCGGAGGGGGTTTGGGCCGGGGTGATGAGCAGTTCTTC
CASSGGGLGRGDEQFF
>few|12|TRBD2|TRBV20-1|TRBJ2-5
TGCAGTGCTGGGACTAGACGGGAGACCCAGTACTTC
CSAGTRRETQYF
>.|16|.|TRBV3-1|TRBJ2-3
TGTGCCAGCAGCCAGACCCAGGGGGGGCGGACAGATACGCAGTATTTT
CASSQTQGGRTDTQYF
>few|16|TRBD2|TRBV7-6|TRBJ2-1
TGTGCCAGCAGCTTAACCTTAGCGGGGGGCCACAATGAGCAGTTCTTC
CASSLTLAGGHNEQFF
>once|15|.|TRBV20-1|TRBJ1-5
TGCAGTGCTAGAGATCTCGCCGTAGGGGATCAGCCCCAGCATTTT
CSARDLAVGDQPQHF
>.|13|.|TRBV4-1|TRBJ2-5
TGCGCCAGCAGCCAGACCTACCAAGAGACCCAGTACTTC
CASSQTYQETQYF
>once|17|.|TRBV5-6|TRBJ1-2
TGTGCCAGCAGCTTAGGCGGGACTCAGGGGATAGTCTATGGCTACACCTTC
CASSLGGTQGIVYGYTF
>few|15|TRBD1|TRBV9|TRBJ2-5
TGTGCCAGCAGCGTAACCGACAGGGGGCAAGAGACCCAGTACTTC
CASSVTDRGQETQYF
>.|13|.|TRBV18|TRBJ1-5
TGTGCCAGCTCACCCGGAGGATATGCGCCCCAGCATTTT
CASSPGGYAPQHF
>.|15|.|TRBV7-6|TRBJ1-5
TGTGCCAGCAGCTCGGACCTAGATAGCAATCAGCCCCAGCATTTT
CASSSDLDSNQPQHF
>.|11|.|TRBV29-1|TRBJ2-7
TGCAGCGTTTCTTTCTCCTCCGAGCAGTACTTC
CSVSFSSEQYF
>.|15|TRBD1|TRBV4-3|TRBJ1-2
TGCGCCAGCAGCCAAGATGGGACAGCGAACTATGGCTACACCTTC
CASSQDGTANYGYTF
>few|16|.|TRBV15|TRBJ2-5
TGTGCCACCAGCAGAGAAAGCGACTGGCTGGGGGAGACCCAGTACTTC
CATSRESDWLGETQYF
>.|18|TRBD2|TRBV27|TRBJ2-1
TGTGCCAGCAGCACCTACGGGACGCAGACTAGCGGGGGGGCCACGCAGTTCTTC
CASSTYGTQTSGGATQFF
>.|16|.|TRBV27|TRBJ1-2
TGTGCCAGCATCAAAAGTGGGCTAGGGACACCCGCAGGCTACACCTTC
CASIKSGLGTPAGYTF
>.|14|.|TRBV9|TRBJ1-1
TGTGCCAGCAGCGCCAACCAGGGTGGCACTGAAGCTTTCTTT
CASSANQGGTEAFF
>.|14|.|TRBV11-3|TRBJ2-7
TGTGCCAGCAGCCCAAGGACAGACCCGGGGGAGCAGTACTTC
CASSPRTDPGEQYF
>.|14|.|TRBV18|TRBJ2-1
TGTGCCAGCTCACCATCCGACGGCAGTAATGAGCAGTTCTTC
CASSPSDGSNEQFF
>.|14|.|TRBV7-9|TRBJ2-7
TGTGCCAGCAGCCCCTCCCGGGATAGGTACGAGCAGTACTTC
CASSPSRDRYEQYF
>few|14|.|TRBV7-6|TRBJ2-2
TGTGCCAGCAGCTTGGGGGCTCTGCCCGGGGAGCTGTTTTTT
CASSLGALPGELFF
>few|14|.|TRBV7-9|TRBJ1-1
TGTGCCAGCAGCGTAACAGAGATGAACACTGAAGCTTTCTTT
CASSVTEMNTEAFF
>.|17|.|TRBV18|TRBJ1-5
TGTGCCAGCTCACAAGAGGGGGGGGCCAGTAGCAATCAGCCCCAGCATTTT
CASSQEGGASSNQPQHF
>.|14|.|TRBV20-1|TRBJ1-3
TGCAGTGCTAGGGCCGGGAGCTCTGGAAACACCATATATTTT
CSARAGSSGNTIYF
>.|14|.|TRBV2|TRBJ2-5
TGTGCCAGCAGTGAACGGACGGGGTCGGAGACCCAGTACTTC
CASSERTGSETQYF
>.|16|TRBD1|TRBV4-3|TRBJ1-6
TGCGCCAGCAGCCAAGTCCGGGACAGAGATAATTCACCCCTCCACTTT
CASSQVRDRDNSPLHF
>few|11|TRBD1|TRBV29-1|TRBJ1-2
TGCAGCGCCCGACAGGGGGATGGCTACACCTTC
CSARQGDGYTF
>.|11|.|TRBV5-6|TRBJ1-1
TGTGCCAGCAGCTACTACAGTGAAGCTTTCTTT
CASSYYSEAFF
>few|11|.|TRBV20-1|TRBJ2-3
TGCAGTGCTTACCCCACAGATACGCAGTATTTT
CSAYPTDTQYF
>many|12|.|TRBV6-2/TRBV6-3|TRBJ1-5
TGTGCCAGCAGTTTCCCCGATCAGCCCCAGCATTTT
CASSFPDQPQHF
>.|14|TRBD1|TRBV6-1|TRBJ1-2
TGTGCCAGCAGTGAGGACAGGGGGCGAGATGGCTACACCTTC
CASSEDRGRDGYTF
>.|17|.|TRBV6-6|TRBJ1-3
TGTGCCAGCAGTTCGCCGGACAGTTTGAACTCTGGAAACACCATATATTTT
CASSSPDSLNSGNTIYF
>.|16|.|TRBV5-1|TRBJ2-2
TGCGCCAGCAGCTTGGAGTGGCAACAGAACACCGGGGAGCTGTTTTTT
CASSLEWQQNTGELFF
>.|13|.|TRBV20-1|TRBJ1-1
TGCAGTGCTACCCCGGACAGGAACACTGAAGCTTTCTTT
CSATPDRNTEAFF
>few|12|.|TRBV12-3/TRBV12-4|TRBJ2-5
TGTGCCAGCAGCTTACTGGAAGAGACCCAGTACTTC
CASSLLEETQYF
>few|13|.|TRBV7-2|TRBJ1-5
TGTGCCAGCAGCTTGTGGGGAGATCAGCCCCAGCATTTT
CASSLWGDQPQHF